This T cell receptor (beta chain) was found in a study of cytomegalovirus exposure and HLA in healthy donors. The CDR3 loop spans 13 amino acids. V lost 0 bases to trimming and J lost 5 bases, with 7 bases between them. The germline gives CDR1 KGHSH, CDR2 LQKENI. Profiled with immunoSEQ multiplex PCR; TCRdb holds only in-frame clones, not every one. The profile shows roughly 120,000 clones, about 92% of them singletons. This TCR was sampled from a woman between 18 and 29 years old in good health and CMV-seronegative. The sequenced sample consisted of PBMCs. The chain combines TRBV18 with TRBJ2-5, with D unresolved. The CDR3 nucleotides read TGTGCCAGCTCACCACCGGTCAGGGAGACCCAGTACTTC. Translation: CASSPPVRETQYF.